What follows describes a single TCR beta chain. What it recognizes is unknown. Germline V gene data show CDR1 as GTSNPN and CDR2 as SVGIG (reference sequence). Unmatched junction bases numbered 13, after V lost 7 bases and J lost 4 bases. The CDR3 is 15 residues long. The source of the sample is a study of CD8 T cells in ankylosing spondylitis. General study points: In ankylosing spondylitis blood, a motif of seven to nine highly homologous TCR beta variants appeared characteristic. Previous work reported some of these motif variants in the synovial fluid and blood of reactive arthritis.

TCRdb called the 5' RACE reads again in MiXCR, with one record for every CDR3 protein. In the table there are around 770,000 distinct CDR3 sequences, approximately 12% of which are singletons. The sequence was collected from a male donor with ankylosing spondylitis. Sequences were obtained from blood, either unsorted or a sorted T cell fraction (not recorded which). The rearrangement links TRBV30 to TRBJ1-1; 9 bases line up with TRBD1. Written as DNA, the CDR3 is TGTGCCTTGGTCCAAGGGACAGGGATTAGCACTGAAGCTTTCTTT. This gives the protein CALVQGTGISTEAFF.